A single sample gave rise to the 7 T cell receptor beta chains below, sequenced in a study of CD8+ T cells in alopecia areata. It was cDNA, reverse transcribed from extracted RNA, that served as the sequencing template. TCRdb keeps only in-frame clones here, not all; method: immunoSEQ multiplex PCR. The sample lists 120,000 or so clones; under 40% were seen once. The material sequenced was CD4+ T cells sorted from blood. Receptors were obtained from a human donor with alopecia areata.

The CDR3 spells CASSANRAGTDTQYF. The CDR3 DNA reads as TGTGCCAGCAGTGCAAACAGGGCTGGCACAGATACGCAGTATTTT. V gene TRBV28 combines with J gene TRBJ2-3; tentative D call: TRBD1 (6 bases). V was pared by 5 bases and J by 1 base, with 13 bases between. Per germline, CDR1 MDHEN and CDR2 SYDVKM. This CDR3 has 15 amino acids.

This clone was counted a few times. The CDR3 sequence is CASSRKQGETQYF. DNA of the CDR3: TGTGCCAGTAGCCGAAAACAGGGGGAGACCCAGTACTTC. The chain combines TRBV19 with TRBJ2-5, with TRBD1 identical over 7 bases. The germline V gene encodes CDR1 LNHDA and CDR2 SQIVND (reference sequence). The CDR3 has 13 amino acids. Trimming at V came to 6 bases and at J to 5 bases, leaving 6 bases not matched to a gene.

The chain is built from TRBV29-1 and TRBJ2-7; D possibly uses TRBD1 or TRBD2 (5 bases each). V was trimmed by 6 bases and J by 3 bases, leaving 12 bases between them. Per germline, CDR1 SQVTM and CDR2 ANQGSEA. This CDR3 region has 12 residues. CDR3 nucleotide sequence: TGCAGCGTGCGGTGGGGGTTCTACGAGCAGTACTTC. Residues: CSVRWGFYEQYF.

The chain employs TRBV30 and TRBJ2-2, with D possibly being TRBD1 (6 bases). The CDR3 runs to 16 residues. Germline V gene data show CDR1 as GTSNPN and CDR2 as SVGIG (reference sequence). V was shortened by 1 base and J by 10 bases, with 22 bases between the two germline ends. CDR3 sequence (DNA): TGTGCCTGGAGTGGCCTCGGACAGTTGGATGTCGAGGAGCTGTTTTTT. This codes for CAWSGLGQLDVEELFF.

The chain recombines TRBV13 with TRBJ1-1; the D is unclear. Trimming stripped 1 base from V and 4 bases from J, with 10 bases between. The CDR3 contains 14 residues. Germline CDR1 PRHDT, CDR2 FYEKMQ (reference sequence). As DNA, the CDR3 is TGTGCCAGCAGCTTAGAAGGGAAAGGCACTGAAGCTTTCTTT. Amino acid sequence: CASSLEGKGTEAFF.

The chain recombines TRBV28 with TRBJ2-7, with a possible D match to TRBD1 (6 bases). The CDR3 loop spans 14 amino acids. CDR1 and CDR2 (germline): MDHEN, SYDVKM. The V gene lost 6 bases and the J gene lost 1 base, with 13 bases spanning the gap. CDR3 in amino acids: CASSSPGQSYEQYF. CDR3 nucleotides: TGTGCCAGCAGCTCGCCGGGACAATCCTACGAGCAGTACTTC.

The chain uses TRBV30 and TRBJ2-1, with TRBD1 identical over 9 bases. This CDR3 spans 12 amino acids. Germline V lookup: CDR1 GTSNPN, CDR2 SVGIG (reference sequence). The J segment lost 8 bases and the V segment lost 1 base, leaving 0 bases of the junction unmatched. CDR3 amino acids: CAWSGQGDEQFF. The CDR3 DNA sequence: TGTGCCTGGAGTGGACAGGGGGATGAGCAGTTCTTC.